This T cell receptor beta chain originates from a study of T cells in Graves' hyperthyroidism and ophthalmopathy. There were TCR beta CDR3 regions amplified from RNA transcripts. Researchers ran a first-round RT-PCR on the TCR CDR3 using the HTBI primer set. TCRdb used MiXCR to reprocess the multiplex PCR reads, holding one entry per CDR3 protein. The table lists 650,000 to 800,000 distinct CDR3 sequences, nearly 45% of them singletons. This clonotype was seen ten or more times. Its antigen remains unidentified. Overall study results and limits: Ophthalmopathy could be told apart from stable hyperthyroidism with a 13 V-J model. Most clonotypes that expanded in the thyroid above 0.001 also showed up in blood. Median prediction lead before ophthalmopathy onset was around seven months with the model.

Patients were excluded for uncontrolled infection, other autoimmune disease, pregnancy or lactation. Sequenced sample: peripheral blood or thyroid tissue (not recorded which). This receptor was taken from an adult man with Graves' disease, either hyperthyroidism or ophthalmopathy (not recorded which).

As DNA, the CDR3 is TGCAGCGTTGAAGGACAGGGCCTTTTTAACTATGGCTACACCTTC. Its protein product is CSVEGQGLFNYGYTF. The chain is built from TRBV29-1 and TRBJ1-2; 7 bases match TRBD1. Germline CDR1 SQVTM, CDR2 ANQGSEA. This CDR3 has 15 amino acids. The V and J ends lost 1 base and 1 base, in that order; junction bases with no gene match: 6.